Below are 9 T cell receptor beta chains sequenced from a single sample in a study of T cell repertoires in cytomegalovirus infection. TCRdb fed the reads into MiXCR, producing one record per CDR3 protein. The sample consists of about 260,000 distinct CDR3 sequences, roughly 13% of them appearing once. The specimen was PBMCs. These receptors were obtained from a human donor in good health (CMV status not recorded). Some clones in this sample may be carry-over from other donors' samples.

This clonotype was picked up many times. This chain uses TRBV12-3 or TRBV12-4 with TRBJ1-1; weak D call: TRBD1 (5 bases). V was clipped by 2 bases and J by 4 bases, with 20 bases between them. The CDR3 sequence is 17 residues long. CDR3 nucleotides: TGTGCCAGCAGTTTAACCCCTTTCGAGGGGCCGGGCACTGAAGCTTTCTTT. Protein product: CASSLTPFEGPGTEAFF.

This clonotype was seen a handful of times. This chain connects TRBV27 to TRBJ2-1; 10 nucleotides match TRBD2. The CDR3 covers 20 residues. Germline V gives CDR1 MNHEY, CDR2 SMNVEV (reference sequence). The ends lost 4 bases at V and 4 bases at J; junction bases unmatched: 19. The CDR3 loop reads CASSYSPATSGSILYNEQFF. In DNA form, the CDR3 reads TGTGCCAGCAGTTATTCACCAGCGACTAGCGGGTCGATCCTTTACAATGAGCAGTTCTTC.

In this sample, this clonotype turned up many times. The CDR3 spells CASSLGLGSGETQYF. Written as DNA, the CDR3 is TGTGCCAGCAGCTTGGGTCTGGGGTCGGGAGAGACCCAGTACTTC. J is TRBJ2-5 and V is TRBV7-2; D not resolved. V lost 3 bases and J 4 bases, leaving 15 bases between the germline ends. The CDR3 covers 15 residues. In germline, CDR1 is SGHTA, CDR2 FQGNSA.

At least ten counts were recorded for this clonotype. The V and J genes are TRBV7-2 and TRBJ2-1; D gene uncertain. Germline V gene lookup returns CDR1 SGHTA and CDR2 FQGNSA. Trimming cost V 3 bases and J 9 bases, with 12 bases left between them. This CDR3 contains 13 residues. CDR3 residues: CASSLTLLGEQFF. Here the CDR3 DNA reads TGTGCCAGCAGCTTGACCCTCCTCGGTGAGCAGTTCTTC.

This clonotype was observed a handful of times. The chain links TRBV29-1 to TRBJ2-3, with a weak D call TRBD1 (6 bases). CDR3 size: 12 residues. V gave up 7 bases and J gave up 3 bases, with 11 bases separating them. Germline CDR1 and CDR2: SQVTM and ANQGSEA. The CDR3, as DNA: TGCAGCGCATCGACAGGTACAGATACGCAGTATTTT. It translates to CSASTGTDTQYF.

For this clonotype: A much larger clonotype is one base distant, so this may be a read error. The chain carries TRBV11-3 and TRBJ2-1, with TRBD2 identical over 16 bases. The CDR3 is made up of 18 amino acids. Per germline, CDR1 SGHNT and CDR2 YENEEA. The CDR3: CASSPGLAGGPAYNEQSF. In DNA, the CDR3 is TGTGCCAGCAGCCCGGGACTAGCGGGGGGGCCTGCCTACAATGAGCAGTCCTTC.

The V call is TRBV6-2 or TRBV6-3, the J call TRBJ2-3, with D maybe TRBD1 (5 bases). Germline-derived CDR1 and CDR2 are MNHEY and SVGEGT. The V end lost 5 bases, the J end lost 4 bases, and 10 bases lay between the germline ends. The CDR3 loop spans 13 amino acids. The CDR3 DNA follows: TGTGCCAGCAGTACACAGGAAGCAGATACGCAGTATTTT. The encoded protein is CASSTQEADTQYF.

The chain joins TRBV10-3 to TRBJ2-7; TRBD1 aligns across 7 bases. V shed 2 bases and J 4 bases; nucleotides not matched to a gene: 5. This CDR3 region has 14 residues. Germline V lookup: CDR1 ENHRY, CDR2 SYGVKD. This CDR3 is CAISEDRDVYEQYF. Written as DNA, the CDR3 is TGTGCCATCAGTGAGGACAGGGATGTTTACGAGCAGTACTTC.

The table lists this clonotype with many counts. The rearrangement uses TRBV7-3 and TRBJ1-1; maybe TRBD1 (6 bases). The germline V and J ends were trimmed by 5 bases and 2 bases, with 12 bases remaining between them. The germline gives CDR1 SGHTA, CDR2 FQGTGA. The CDR3 is made up of 14 amino acids. The CDR3 region is CASSPGTPNTEAFF. The CDR3 DNA is TGTGCCAGCAGCCCAGGGACACCCAACACTGAAGCTTTCTTT.